Listed below are T cell receptor beta chains from one sample, sequenced in a study of blood T cell repertoires in COVID-19. TCRdb's copy holds only in-frame clones and misses some; the assay was immunoSEQ multiplex PCR. The table records about 92,000 clones, roughly nine tenths of them present only once. Sequencing used peripheral blood. These receptors were collected from a human donor with active COVID-19. The donor label of this sample is uncertain. CDR3s include the opening cysteine and the closing phenylalanine or tryptophan. Each record gives: J gene, D gene, V gene, CDR3 DNA, CDR3 protein. D genes are given only for firm matches.

>TRBJ2-7|TRBD1|TRBV7-9
TGTGCCAGCAGCTTGGGACAGGGTTTCGACGAGCAGTACTTC
CASSLGQGFDEQYF
>TRBJ2-5|NA|TRBV5-1
TGCGCCAGCAGCTTGAGGGGGTTGGGAGAGACCCAGTACTTC
CASSLRGLGETQYF
>TRBJ2-3|NA|TRBV6-6
TGTGCCAGCAGTTCCTCGGCCGCTACGCAGTATTTT
CASSSSAATQYF
>TRBJ2-7|TRBD1|TRBV28
TGTGCCAGCAGTCCAGGACAGGGGTGGTACGAGCAGTACTTC
CASSPGQGWYEQYF
>TRBJ1-2|NA|TRBV5-1
TGCGCCAGCAGCTTGGCCCCAGAGGTGGCTGGCTACACCTTC
CASSLAPEVAGYTF
>TRBJ1-6|NA|TRBV6-5
TGTGCCAGCAGTTACAGGCCAGGGAGGAATAATTCACCCCTCCACTTT
CASSYRPGRNNSPLHF
>TRBJ1-2|TRBD1|TRBV6-5
TGTGCCATTAACAACAGGGGTCACGGCTACACCTTC
CAINNRGHGYTF
>TRBJ2-1|TRBD2|TRBV7-9
TGTGCCAGCAGCCCAGGGCTGGGGGGGTACGATGAGCAGTTCTTC
CASSPGLGGYDEQFF
>TRBJ2-5|NA|TRBV5-6
TGTGCCAGCAGCTTGGTCAGACAAGAGACCCAGTACTTC
CASSLVRQETQYF
>TRBJ2-7|NA|TRBV7-2
TGTGCCAGCAGCCGTTCCGGGTCCCAGTCCTACGAGCAGTACTTC
CASSRSGSQSYEQYF
>TRBJ1-1|TRBD1|TRBV19
TGTGCCAGTAGGACCGGAAGGGGGCTGAACACTGAAGCTTTCTTT
CASRTGRGLNTEAFF
>TRBJ2-1|NA|TRBV7-9
TGTGCCAGCAGCCCACCATACAGGGTTGCGCGGAATGAGCAGTTCTTC
CASSPPYRVARNEQFF
>TRBJ1-5|NA|TRBV4-1
TGCGCCAGCAGCCAAGAAGGGCAGGGCGAGGGCAATCAGCCCCAGCATTTT
CASSQEGQGEGNQPQHF
>TRBJ2-7|TRBD2|TRBV5-6
TGTGCCAGCAGCCAGGGACTAGCGGGGGACTACGAGCAGTACTTC
CASSQGLAGDYEQYF
>TRBJ1-3|TRBD1|TRBV18
TGTGCCAGCTCACCACTGGGACAGAGAGAGGGAAACACCATATATTTT
CASSPLGQREGNTIYF
>TRBJ2-5|TRBD1|TRBV11-2
TGTGCCAGCAGCTCAGGGGGACAAGAGACCCAGTACTTC
CASSSGGQETQYF
>TRBJ1-2|NA|TRBV19
TGTGCCAGTAGTGGGTATACAGGGAGCTACACCTTC
CASSGYTGSYTF
>TRBJ1-4|TRBD1|TRBV7-9
TGTGCCAGCAGCAAATCAGGGGGCAACGGTGAAAAACTGTTTTTT
CASSKSGGNGEKLFF